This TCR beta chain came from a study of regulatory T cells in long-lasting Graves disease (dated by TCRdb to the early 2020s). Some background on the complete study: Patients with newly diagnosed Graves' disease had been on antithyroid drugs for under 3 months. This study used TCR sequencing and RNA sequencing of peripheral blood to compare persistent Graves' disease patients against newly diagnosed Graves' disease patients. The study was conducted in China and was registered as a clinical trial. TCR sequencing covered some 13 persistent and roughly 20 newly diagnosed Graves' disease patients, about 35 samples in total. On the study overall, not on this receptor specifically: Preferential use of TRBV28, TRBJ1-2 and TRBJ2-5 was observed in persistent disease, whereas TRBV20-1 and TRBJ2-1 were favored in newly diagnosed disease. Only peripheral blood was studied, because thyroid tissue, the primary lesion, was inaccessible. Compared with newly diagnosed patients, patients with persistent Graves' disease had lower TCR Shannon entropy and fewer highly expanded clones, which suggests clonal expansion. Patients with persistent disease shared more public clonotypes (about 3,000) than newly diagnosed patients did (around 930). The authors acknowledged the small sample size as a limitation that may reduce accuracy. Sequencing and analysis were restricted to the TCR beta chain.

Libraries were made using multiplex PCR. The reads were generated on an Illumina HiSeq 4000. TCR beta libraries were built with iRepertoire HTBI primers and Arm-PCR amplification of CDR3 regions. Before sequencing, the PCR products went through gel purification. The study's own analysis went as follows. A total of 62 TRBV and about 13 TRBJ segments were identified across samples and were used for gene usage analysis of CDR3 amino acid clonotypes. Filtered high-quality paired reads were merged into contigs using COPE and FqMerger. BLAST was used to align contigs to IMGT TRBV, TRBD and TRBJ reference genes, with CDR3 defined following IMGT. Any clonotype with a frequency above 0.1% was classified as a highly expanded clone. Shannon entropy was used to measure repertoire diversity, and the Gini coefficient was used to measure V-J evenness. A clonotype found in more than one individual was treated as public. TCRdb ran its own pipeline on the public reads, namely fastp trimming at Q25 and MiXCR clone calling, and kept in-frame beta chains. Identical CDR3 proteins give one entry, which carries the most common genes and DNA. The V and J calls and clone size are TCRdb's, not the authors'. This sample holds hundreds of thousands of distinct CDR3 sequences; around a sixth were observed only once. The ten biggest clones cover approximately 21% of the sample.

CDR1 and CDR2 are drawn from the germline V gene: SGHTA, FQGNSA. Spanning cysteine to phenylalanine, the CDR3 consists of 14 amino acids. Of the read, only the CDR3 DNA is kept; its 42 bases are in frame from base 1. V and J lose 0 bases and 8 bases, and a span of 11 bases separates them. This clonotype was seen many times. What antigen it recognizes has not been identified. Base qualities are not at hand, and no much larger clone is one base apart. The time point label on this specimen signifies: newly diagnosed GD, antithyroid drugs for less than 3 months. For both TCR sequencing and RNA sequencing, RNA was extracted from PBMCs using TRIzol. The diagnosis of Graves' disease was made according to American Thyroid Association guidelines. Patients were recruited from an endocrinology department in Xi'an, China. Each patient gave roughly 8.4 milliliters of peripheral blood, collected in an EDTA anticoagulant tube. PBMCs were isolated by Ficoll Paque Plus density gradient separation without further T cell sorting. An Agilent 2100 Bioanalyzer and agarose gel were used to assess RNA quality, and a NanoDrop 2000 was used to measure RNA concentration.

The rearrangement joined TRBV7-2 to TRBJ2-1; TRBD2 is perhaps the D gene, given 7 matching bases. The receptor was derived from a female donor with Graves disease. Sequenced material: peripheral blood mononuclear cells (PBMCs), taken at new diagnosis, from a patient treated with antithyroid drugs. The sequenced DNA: TGTGCCAGCAGCTTAGCGGGGGGGCTTGATGAGCAGTTCTTC. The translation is CASSLAGGLDEQFF.